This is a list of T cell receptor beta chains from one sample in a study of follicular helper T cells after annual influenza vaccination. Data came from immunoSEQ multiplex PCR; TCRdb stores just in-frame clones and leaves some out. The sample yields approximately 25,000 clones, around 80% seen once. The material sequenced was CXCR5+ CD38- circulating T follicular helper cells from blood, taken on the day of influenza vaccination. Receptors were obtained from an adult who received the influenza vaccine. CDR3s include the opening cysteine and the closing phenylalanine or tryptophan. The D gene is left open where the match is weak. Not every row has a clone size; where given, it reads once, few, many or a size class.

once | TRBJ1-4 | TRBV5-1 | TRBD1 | TGCGCCAGCAGCCTCCAGGGGGATAATGAAAAACTGTTTTTT | CASSLQGDNEKLFF
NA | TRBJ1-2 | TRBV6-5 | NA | TGTGCCAGCAGCGACCAGGGCTATGGCTACACCTTC | CASSDQGYGYTF
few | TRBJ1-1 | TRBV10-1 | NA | TGCGCCAGCAGTGAGTCAGGAGAGCCTGAAGCTTTCTTT | CASSESGEPEAFF
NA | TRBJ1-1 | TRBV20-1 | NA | TGCAGTGCTAGGGGAGGTGAAGCTTTCTTT | CSARGGEAFF
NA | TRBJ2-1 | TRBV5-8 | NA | TGTGCCAGCAGCTTGTATCGATCGGGAGATGGCTACAATGAGCAGTTCTTC | CASSLYRSGDGYNEQFF
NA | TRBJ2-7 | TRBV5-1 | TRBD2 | TGCGCCAGCAGCTTGTCGTCCATGACTAGCGGGGCCTACGAGCAGTACTTC | CASSLSSMTSGAYEQYF
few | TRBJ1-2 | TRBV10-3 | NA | TGTGCCATCAGTGAGGCGGGCTATGGCTACACCTTC | CAISEAGYGYTF
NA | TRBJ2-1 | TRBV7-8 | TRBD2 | TGTGCCAGCAGCTTTACTAGCGGGGGGTTCTCCTACAATGAGCAGTTCTTC | CASSFTSGGFSYNEQFF
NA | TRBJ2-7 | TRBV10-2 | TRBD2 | TGCGCCAGCAGTAGGACTAGCGGGAGTTTGGTCGCCGAGCAGTACTTC | CASSRTSGSLVAEQYF
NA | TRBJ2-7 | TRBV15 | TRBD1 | TGTGCCACCAGCAGAGATACAGGGGTCCTCGAGCAGTACTTC | CATSRDTGVLEQYF
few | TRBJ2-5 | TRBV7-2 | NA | TGTGCCAGCAGCCAAGGCGGGGGCCACGGGAAGACCCAGTACTTC | CASSQGGGHGKTQYF
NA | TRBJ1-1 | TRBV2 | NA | TGTGCCAGCACCGTTGAGCGAGGGAACACTGAAGCTTTCTTT | CASTVERGNTEAFF
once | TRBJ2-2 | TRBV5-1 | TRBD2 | TGCGCCAGCAGCCAGCGACTAGCGGGAGGGCCGGGGGTCACCGGGGAGCTGTTTTTT | CASSQRLAGGPGVTGELFF
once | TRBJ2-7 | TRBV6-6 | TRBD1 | TGTGCCAGCAGTTACTCGGGACAGGCTTTCTACGAGCAGTACTTC | CASSYSGQAFYEQYF
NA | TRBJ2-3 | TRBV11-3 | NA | TGTGCCAGCAGCTTAGGCGCCTCCACAGATACGCAGTATTTT | CASSLGASTDTQYF
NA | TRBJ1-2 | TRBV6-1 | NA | TGTGCCACCAGGACTGCTGGCGGCTATGGCTACACCTTC | CATRTAGGYGYTF
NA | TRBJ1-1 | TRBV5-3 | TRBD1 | TGTGCCAGAAGCTGGACAGGGGCCTCCTTTAAAGCTTTCTTT | CARSWTGASFKAFF
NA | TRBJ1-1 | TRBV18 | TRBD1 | TGTGCCAGCTCACCTTACCCACTCCCGGGACAGGGGGCGTCGAACACTGAAGCTTTCTTT | CASSPYPLPGQGASNTEAFF